This T cell receptor (beta chain) was captured by sequencing in a study of Ad26.COV2.S vaccination and SARS-CoV-2 variants. Points from the study as a whole: Breadth, reportedly substantial, characterized the spike-specific CD8+ and CD4+ T cell responses after vaccination. Vaccine and placebo groups showed comparable non-spike TCR breadth. Total responses of T cells may have been underestimated by the analyses of TCR breadth and depth.

This CDR3 region has 14 residues. Deletions cut 3 bases from V and 4 bases from J, with 9 bases between. Germline V gene lookup returns CDR1 LNHDA and CDR2 SQIVND (reference sequence). Notes on this clone: No antigen is known for it.

Sequencing used immunoSEQ multiplex PCR; TCRdb keeps in-frame clones, though not all of them. The sample consists of 180,000 or so clones, around nine tenths of them appearing once. Sample: peripheral blood, taken after recovery from COVID-19. The receptor was isolated from a human donor who had recovered from COVID-19. The rearrangement uses TRBV19 and TRBJ2-2, with D perhaps matching TRBD1 or TRBD2 (5 bases each). In DNA, the CDR3 is TGTGCCAGTAGTATGGGGGATTTCACCGGGGAGCTGTTTTTT. Translated: CASSMGDFTGELFF.